The clone carrying this T cell receptor beta chain was detected a few times. What it binds is not known. Assay used: immunoSEQ multiplex PCR; TCRdb lists only in-frame clones, some missing. The sample holds thousands of clones, about four fifths seen once. The data were taken from a study of T cell repertoires in ileal Crohn's disease. At the level of the study: Median disease duration was 7.9 years; roughly 35% smoked at surgery.

Whole-study results and caveats: Endoscopic recurrence occurred in every patient whose clonality exceeded 26.8%.

J gave up 0 bases and V 7 bases, and 9 bases lay outside the gene matches. The germline V gene encodes CDR1 GTSNPN and CDR2 SVGIG (reference sequence). The CDR3 extends over 14 amino acids. This rearrangement joins TRBV30 to TRBJ2-7; 7 positions match TRBD2. The receptor comes from an adult with Crohn's disease. The sample comprised ileal tissue. CDR3 nucleotide sequence: TGTGCCTCCGACGGGGGGAGGGTCTCCTACGAGCAGTACTTC. It yields the protein CASDGGRVSYEQYF.